This T cell receptor beta chain is from a study of CD8+CD57+ T cells in acquired aplastic anemia. About the research overall: Sorted CD4+ and CD8+ cells gave a mean 3.2 ug DNA, range about 0.17 to 27.4 ug.

Study-wide findings and caveats: Patients and controls had in common around 29 CD8+ CDR3 sequences.

On this clonotype: Its antigen is as yet unknown.

By flow cytometry, patients selected for sequencing had shown an expansion of CD8+CD57+ cells. Every patient was diagnosed with severe acquired aplastic anemia. There was no therapy given to any patient before the blood sampling took place. This CDR3 contains 10 residues. The germline V and J ends were trimmed by 4 bases and 10 bases, with 10 bases remaining between them. The germline V gene has CDR1 SQVTM and CDR2 ANQGSEA. Genomic DNA was employed as the template in profiling TCR beta VDJ and CDR3. MiXCR, applied by TCRdb to the reads, yields one record per CDR3 protein. The sample includes 100,000 to 150,000 distinct CDR3 sequences, approximately 41% seen only once; the top ten take about 2.4%.

The rearrangement links TRBV29-1 to TRBJ1-1; D ambiguous. The receptor was derived from a human donor with aplastic anemia. Sequencing was done on a sample of sorted CD4+, CD8+, or CD8+CD57+ T cells (not recorded which) from PBMCs. The CDR3 sequence is CSVVGYRAFF. In DNA form, the CDR3 reads TGCAGCGTTGTTGGCTATCGAGCTTTCTTT.